These 2 T cell receptor beta chains share one sample of origin, sequenced in a study of spatial heterogeneity in lung cancer. Time point noted: sample taken at primary tumor resection. TCRdb analysed the 5' RACE reads with MiXCR anew, one entry per CDR3 protein. The data contain about 6,000 distinct CDR3 sequences, around 15% of them singletons. Overall study findings and caveats: Tumor mutation count correlated with how many alpha and beta TCRs expanded intratumorally.

Which antigens these TCRs recognize remains unknown. The specimen was lung tumor tissue, collected at surgery. Every receptor here comes from a male donor with early-stage non-small cell lung cancer.

This clonotype was counted ten times or more. This beta chain is a stray sequence in a library constructed for alpha chains; its clone size is not meaningful. The V and J genes are TRBV7-9 and TRBJ2-5; the D is unclear. This CDR3 spans 12 amino acids. Between the trimmed V and J ends, which lost 2 bases and 5 bases, there was a span of 6 bases. The germline V gene has CDR1 SEHNR and CDR2 FQNEAQ (reference sequence). Here the CDR3 DNA reads TGTGCCAGCAGCTTAATGGTCGAGACCCAGTACTTC. Encoded protein: CASSLMVETQYF.

This clonotype appeared many times. Being off target in a library aimed at alpha chains, this beta chain has a size of little meaning. The genes are TRBV5-1 and TRBJ2-2; D might be TRBD2 (6 bases). CDR1 SGHRS and CDR2 YFSETQ come from the germline V gene. The CDR3 is 16 residues long. Deletions cut 0 bases from V and 3 bases from J, with 12 bases between. For the CDR3, the DNA is TGCGCCAGCAGCTTGGGTGGACTACACTACACCGGGGAGCTGTTTTTT. It encodes CASSLGGLHYTGELFF.